This is a list of T cell receptor beta chains from one sample in a study of blood T cells in healthy people across ages. TCRdb independently ran MiXCR on the 5' RACE reads; one entry per CDR3 protein. The sample contains over 600,000 distinct CDR3 sequences, approximately 53% of which appear only once. Material: blood. These receptors originate from a middle-aged man in good health. Each CDR3 is given with its conserved first and last residue. D genes are given only for firm matches. The size of a clone is reported for some rows only, either as once, few or many, or as a class for expanded clones.

d_gene,v_gene,j_gene,len,abundance,CDR3nt,CDR3aa
TRBD1,TRBV6-2/TRBV6-3,TRBJ1-5,16,.,TGTGCCAGCAGTTATTCGAAACAGGGGGCGAGACAGCCCCAGCATTTT,CASSYSKQGARQPQHF
.,TRBV27,TRBJ2-1,12,once,TGTGCCAGCAGTGCTGGGTGGGAGCAGTGGTTCTTC,CASSAGWEQWFF
.,TRBV7-9,TRBJ1-6,13,.,TGTGCCAGCAGCTCCGGATTCTCAACACCCCTCCACTTT,CASSSGFSTPLHF
TRBD1,TRBV5-1,TRBJ2-1,14,.,TGCGCCAGCAGCCAGACAGGGGGGAACAATGAGCAGTTCTTC,CASSQTGGNNEQFF
.,TRBV20-1,TRBJ2-1,13,.,TGCAGTGCTAGAATGGTGGGGAGGAAAGAGCAGTTCTTC,CSARMVGRKEQFF
TRBD1,TRBV28,TRBJ2-5,14,.,TGTGCCAGCAGCCCCACAGGGGACCAAGAGACCCAGTACTTC,CASSPTGDQETQYF
.,TRBV28,TRBJ2-1,17,.,TGTGCCAGCCAATACTCCTTGACAGGTCAATCCTACAATGAGCAGTTCTTC,CASQYSLTGQSYNEQFF
.,TRBV7-2,TRBJ1-5,14,few,TGTGCCAGCAGCTTATACAGTGGGGATCAGCCCCAGCATTTT,CASSLYSGDQPQHF
.,TRBV6-6,TRBJ1-5,15,few,TGTGCCAGCAGTTACGGGCAGGGAGGGGGTCAGCCCCAGCATTTT,CASSYGQGGGQPQHF
TRBD1,TRBV14,TRBJ2-7,19,.,TGTGCCAGCAGCCACGCTTACACCCTCGGACAGGATTCATCCTACGAGCAGTACTTC,CASSHAYTLGQDSSYEQYF
.,TRBV7-2,TRBJ1-2,14,few,TGTGCCAGCAGCTTAACCCCGACTCAAGGCGTCTACACCTTC,CASSLTPTQGVYTF
TRBD1,TRBV28,TRBJ2-5,13,.,TGTGCCTCCCCGAGACAGGGATTGAATGAGCAGTACTTC,CASPRQGLNEQYF
TRBD2,TRBV20-1,TRBJ2-1,17,.,TGCAGTGCTAGCCACTACCTAACTAGCGGAGGTTACAATGAGCAGTTCTTC,CSASHYLTSGGYNEQFF
TRBD2,TRBV11-2,TRBJ2-5,19,once,TGTGCCAGCAGCTTGGAAAAGACTAGCGGCAGACCGCACTACAATGAGCAGTACTTC,CASSLEKTSGRPHYNEQYF
.,TRBV4-1,TRBJ2-7,14,.,TGCGCCAGCAGCCAGCCTTTGGTGGGACACGAGCAGTACTTC,CASSQPLVGHEQYF
.,TRBV28,TRBJ2-1,15,.,TGTGCCAGCAGTTTACCCTGGGGGGATGAGGATGTGCAGTTCTTC,CASSLPWGDEDVQFF
.,TRBV7-9,TRBJ2-1,17,.,TGTGCCAGCACCAAGGGGCCACTAGCCAACTCCTACAATGAGCAGTTCTTC,CASTKGPLANSYNEQFF
TRBD2,TRBV10-2,TRBJ2-1,13,.,TGCGCCAGCAGTCCGGGGGGGGTTGGTGAGCAGTTCTTC,CASSPGGVGEQFF
TRBD2,TRBV24-1,TRBJ2-2,16,.,TGTGCCACCAGTTCAGTAGCGGGAGACGGCACCGGGGAGCTGTTTTTT,CATSSVAGDGTGELFF
TRBD1,TRBV6-6,TRBJ2-3,16,.,TGTGCCAGCAGCCCGACTCCGGGACAGGGATTCGATACGCAGTATTTT,CASSPTPGQGFDTQYF
TRBD2,TRBV24-1,TRBJ2-2,15,.,TGTGCCACCAGTGTCAGCGGGGTTCGCACCGGGGAGCTGTTTTTT,CATSVSGVRTGELFF
.,TRBV3-1,TRBJ2-3,14,.,TGTGCCAGCAGCTCTCAGGGGGGGGCAGATACGCAGTATTTT,CASSSQGGADTQYF
.,TRBV9,TRBJ2-3,16,.,TGTGCCAGCAGCGGGGAGGGACAGACTAGCACAGATACGCAGTATTTT,CASSGEGQTSTDTQYF
TRBD2,TRBV6-5,TRBJ2-5,13,few,TGTGCCAGCGGAAAACTAGCGGTGGGGGCCCAGTACTTC,CASGKLAVGAQYF
.,TRBV29-1,TRBJ2-5,11,.,TGCAGCGTCCCCGGGCCTGGGGCCCAGTACTTC,CSVPGPGAQYF
.,TRBV15,TRBJ1-4,13,.,TGTGCCACCAGCAGACCGAGTAATGAAAAACTGTTTTTT,CATSRPSNEKLFF
.,TRBV29-1,TRBJ2-3,12,few,TGCAGCGTTAGGGTTATCACAGATACGCAGTATTTT,CSVRVITDTQYF
.,TRBV2,TRBJ2-2,15,.,TGTGCCAGCAGTGCTAGCAGGGGAAACACCGGGGAGCTGTTTTTT,CASSASRGNTGELFF
TRBD2,TRBV20-1,TRBJ2-3,15,.,TGCAGTGCTATTCGACTAGCGGGCTTCACAGATACGCAGTATTTT,CSAIRLAGFTDTQYF
.,TRBV27,TRBJ2-5,13,few,TGTGCCAGCAGTTTAAACCCAATGGGGGCCCAGTACTTC,CASSLNPMGAQYF
TRBD1,TRBV20-1,TRBJ2-1,15,few,TGCAGTGCTAGAGGAGAGGGACAGGCCTACAATGAGCAGTTCTTC,CSARGEGQAYNEQFF
TRBD2,TRBV20-1,TRBJ2-3,15,.,TGCAGTGGTCGGGCTAGCGGGACTAGCACAGATACGCAGTATTTT,CSGRASGTSTDTQYF
.,TRBV7-9,TRBJ1-2,14,.,TGTGCCAGCAGCTTAGAACAAACTAACTATGGCTACACCTTC,CASSLEQTNYGYTF